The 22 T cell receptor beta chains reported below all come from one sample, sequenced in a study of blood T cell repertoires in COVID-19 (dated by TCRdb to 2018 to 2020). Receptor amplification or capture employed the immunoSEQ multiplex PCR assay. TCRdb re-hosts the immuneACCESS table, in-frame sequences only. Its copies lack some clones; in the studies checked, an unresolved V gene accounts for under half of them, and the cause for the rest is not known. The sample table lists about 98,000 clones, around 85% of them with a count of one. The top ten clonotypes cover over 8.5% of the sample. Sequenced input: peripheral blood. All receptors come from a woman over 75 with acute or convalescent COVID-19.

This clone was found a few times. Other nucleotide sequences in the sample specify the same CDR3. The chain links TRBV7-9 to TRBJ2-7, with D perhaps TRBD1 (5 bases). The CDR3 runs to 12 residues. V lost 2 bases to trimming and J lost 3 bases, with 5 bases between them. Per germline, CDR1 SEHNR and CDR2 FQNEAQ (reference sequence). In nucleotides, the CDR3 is TGTGCCAGCAGCTTAAGGGGCTACGAGCAGTACGTC. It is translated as CASSLRGYEQYV.

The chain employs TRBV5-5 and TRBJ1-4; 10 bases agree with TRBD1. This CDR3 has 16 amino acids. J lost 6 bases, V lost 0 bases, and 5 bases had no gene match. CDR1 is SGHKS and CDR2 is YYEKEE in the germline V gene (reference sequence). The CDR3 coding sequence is TGTGCCAGCAGCTTGGCCCCCGGACAGGGGGATGAAAAACTGTTTTTT. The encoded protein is CASSLAPGQGDEKLFF.

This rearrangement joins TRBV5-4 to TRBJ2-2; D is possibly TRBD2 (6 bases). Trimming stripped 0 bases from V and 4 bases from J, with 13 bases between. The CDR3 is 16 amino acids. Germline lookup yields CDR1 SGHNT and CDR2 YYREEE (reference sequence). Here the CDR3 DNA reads TGTGCCAGCAGCTTGGTGGCGGGAAGGAGCACCGGGGAGCTGTTTTTT. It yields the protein CASSLVAGRSTGELFF.

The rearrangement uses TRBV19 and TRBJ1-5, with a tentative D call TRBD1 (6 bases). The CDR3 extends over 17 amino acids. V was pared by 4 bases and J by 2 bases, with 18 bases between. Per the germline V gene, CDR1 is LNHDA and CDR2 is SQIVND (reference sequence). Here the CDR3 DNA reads TGTGCCAGTAGTAAAGTGGGGGGGGGCAGCGGCAATCAGCCCCAGCATTTT. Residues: CASSKVGGGSGNQPQHF. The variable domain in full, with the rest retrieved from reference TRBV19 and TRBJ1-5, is DGGITQSPKYLFRKEGQNVTLSCEQNLNHDAMYWYRQDPGQGLRLIYYSQIVNDFQKGDIAEGYSVSREKKESFPLTVTSAQKNPTAFYLCASSKVGGGSGNQPQHFGDGTRLSIL.

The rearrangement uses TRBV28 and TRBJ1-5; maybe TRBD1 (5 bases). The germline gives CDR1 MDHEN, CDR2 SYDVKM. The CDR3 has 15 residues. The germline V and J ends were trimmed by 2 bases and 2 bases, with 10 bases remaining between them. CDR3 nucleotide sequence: TGTGCCAGCAGTTTAACAGGAAGAGGCAATCAGCCCCAGCATTTT. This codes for CASSLTGRGNQPQHF.

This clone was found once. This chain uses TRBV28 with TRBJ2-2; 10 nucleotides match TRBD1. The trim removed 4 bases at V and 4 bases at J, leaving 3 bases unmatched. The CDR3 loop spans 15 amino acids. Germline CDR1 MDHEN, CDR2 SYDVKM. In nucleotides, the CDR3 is TGTGCCAGCAGTTCGGGACAGGGGTTCACCGGGGAGCTGTTTTTT. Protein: CASSSGQGFTGELFF.

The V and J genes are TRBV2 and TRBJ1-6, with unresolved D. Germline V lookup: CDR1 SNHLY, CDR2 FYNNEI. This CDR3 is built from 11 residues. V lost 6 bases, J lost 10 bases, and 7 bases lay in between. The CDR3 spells CASRSGSPLHF. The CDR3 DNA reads TGTGCCAGCAGGTCCGGGTCACCCCTCCACTTT.

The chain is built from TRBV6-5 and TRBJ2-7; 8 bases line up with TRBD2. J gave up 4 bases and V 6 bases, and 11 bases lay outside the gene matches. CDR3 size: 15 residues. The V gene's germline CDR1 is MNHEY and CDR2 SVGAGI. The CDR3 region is CASRGDIAGNYEQYV. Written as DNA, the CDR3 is TGTGCCAGCAGAGGTGACATAGCGGGGAATTACGAGCAGTACGTC.

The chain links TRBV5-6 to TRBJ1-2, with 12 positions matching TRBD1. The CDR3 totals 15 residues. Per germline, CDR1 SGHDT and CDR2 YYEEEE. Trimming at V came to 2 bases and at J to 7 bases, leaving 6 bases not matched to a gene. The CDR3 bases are TGTGCCAGCAGCTTCCTGGGACAGGGGGCAAGTGGCTACACCTTC. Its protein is CASSFLGQGASGYTF. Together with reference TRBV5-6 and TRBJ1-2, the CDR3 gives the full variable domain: DAGVTQSPTHLIKTRGQQVTLRCSPKSGHDTVSWYQQALGQGPQFIFQYYEEEERQRGNFPDRFSGHQFPNYSSELNVNALLLGDSALYLCASSFLGQGASGYTFGSGTRLTVV.

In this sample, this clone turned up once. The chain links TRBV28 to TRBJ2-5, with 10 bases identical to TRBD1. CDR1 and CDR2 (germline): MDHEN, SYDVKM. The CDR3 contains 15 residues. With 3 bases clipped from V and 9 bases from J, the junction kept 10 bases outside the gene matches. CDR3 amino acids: CASSLSGQGSGAQYF. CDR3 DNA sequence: TGTGCCAGCAGTTTGTCGGGACAGGGGTCGGGGGCCCAGTACTTC.

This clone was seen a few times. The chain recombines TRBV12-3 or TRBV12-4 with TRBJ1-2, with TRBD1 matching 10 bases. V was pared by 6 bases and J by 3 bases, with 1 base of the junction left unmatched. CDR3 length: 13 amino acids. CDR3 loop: CASRTGGDYGYTF. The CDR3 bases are TGTGCCAGCAGGACAGGGGGCGACTATGGCTACACCTTC.

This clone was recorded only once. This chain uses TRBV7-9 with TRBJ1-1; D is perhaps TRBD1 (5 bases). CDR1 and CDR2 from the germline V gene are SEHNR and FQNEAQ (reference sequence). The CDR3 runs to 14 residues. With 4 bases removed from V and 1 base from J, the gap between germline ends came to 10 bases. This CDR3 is CASSSLGGNTEAFF. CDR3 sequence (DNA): TGTGCCAGCAGCTCCCTGGGGGGGAACACTGAAGCTTTCTTT.

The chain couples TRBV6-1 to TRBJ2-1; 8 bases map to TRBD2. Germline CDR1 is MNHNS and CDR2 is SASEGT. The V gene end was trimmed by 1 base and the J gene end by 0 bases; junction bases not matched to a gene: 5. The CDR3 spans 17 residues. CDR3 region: CASSEGVAGSSYNEQFF. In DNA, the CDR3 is TGTGCCAGCAGTGAAGGGGTAGCGGGGAGCTCCTACAATGAGCAGTTCTTC.

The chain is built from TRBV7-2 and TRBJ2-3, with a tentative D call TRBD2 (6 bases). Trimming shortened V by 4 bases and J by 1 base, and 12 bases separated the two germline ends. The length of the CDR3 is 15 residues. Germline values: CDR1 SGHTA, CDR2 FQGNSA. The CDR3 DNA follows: TGTGCCAGCAGCTCGGGCAGGAGGGGCACAGATACGCAGTATTTT. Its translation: CASSSGRRGTDTQYF.

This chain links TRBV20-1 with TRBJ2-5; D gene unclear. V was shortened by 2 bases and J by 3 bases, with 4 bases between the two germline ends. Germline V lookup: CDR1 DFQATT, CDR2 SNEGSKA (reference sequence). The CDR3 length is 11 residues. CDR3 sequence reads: CSARIEETQYF. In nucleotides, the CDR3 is TGCAGTGCTAGAATAGAAGAGACCCAGTACTTC.

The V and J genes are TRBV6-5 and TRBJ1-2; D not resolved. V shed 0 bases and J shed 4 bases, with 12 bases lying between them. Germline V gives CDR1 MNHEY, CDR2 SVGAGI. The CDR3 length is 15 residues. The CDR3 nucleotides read TGTGCCAGCAGTTACTCACGGGATAGGACCTATGGCTACACCTTC. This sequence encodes CASSYSRDRTYGYTF.

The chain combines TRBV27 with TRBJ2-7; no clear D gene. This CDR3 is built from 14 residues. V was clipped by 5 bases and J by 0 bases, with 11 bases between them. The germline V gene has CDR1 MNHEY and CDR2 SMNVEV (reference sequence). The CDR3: CASSTYDNSYEQYF. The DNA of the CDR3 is TGTGCCAGCAGTACCTACGACAACTCCTACGAGCAGTACTTC.

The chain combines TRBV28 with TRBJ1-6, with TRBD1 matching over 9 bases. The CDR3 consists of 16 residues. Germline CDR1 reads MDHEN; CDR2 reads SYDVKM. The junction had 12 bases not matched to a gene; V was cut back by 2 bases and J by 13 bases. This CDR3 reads CASSLELPGQGPPLHF. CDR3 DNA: TGTGCCAGCAGTTTAGAGCTACCGGGACAGGGTCCCCCCCTCCACTTT.

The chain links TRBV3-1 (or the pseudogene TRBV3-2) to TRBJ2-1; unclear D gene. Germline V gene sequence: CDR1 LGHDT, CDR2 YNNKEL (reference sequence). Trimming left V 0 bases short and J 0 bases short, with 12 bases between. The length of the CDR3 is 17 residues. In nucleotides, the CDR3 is TGTGCCAGCAGCCAAGATGGAAGCGCGAACTCCTACAATGAGCAGTTCTTC. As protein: CASSQDGSANSYNEQFF.

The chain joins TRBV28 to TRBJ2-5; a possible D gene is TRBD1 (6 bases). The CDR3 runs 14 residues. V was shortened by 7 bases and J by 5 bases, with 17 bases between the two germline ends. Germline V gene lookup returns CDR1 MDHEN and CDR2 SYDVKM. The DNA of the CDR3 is TGTGCCAGCACCCAAACAGGGAATTACGAGACCCAGTACTTC. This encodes CASTQTGNYETQYF.

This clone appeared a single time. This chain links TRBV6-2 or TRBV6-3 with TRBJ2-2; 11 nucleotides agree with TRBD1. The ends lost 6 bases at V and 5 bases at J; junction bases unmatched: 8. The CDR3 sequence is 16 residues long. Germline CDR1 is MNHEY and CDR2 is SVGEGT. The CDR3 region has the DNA TGTGCCAGCAGCCGGACAGGGGGCTCGTCAACCGGGGAGCTGTTTTTT. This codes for CASSRTGGSSTGELFF.

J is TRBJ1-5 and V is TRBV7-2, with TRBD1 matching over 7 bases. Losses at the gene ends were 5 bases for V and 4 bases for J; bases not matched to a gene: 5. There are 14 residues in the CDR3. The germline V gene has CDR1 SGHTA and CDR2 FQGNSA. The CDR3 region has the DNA TGTGCCAGCAGCCCCCGACAGGGTAATCAGCCCCAGCATTTT. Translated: CASSPRQGNQPQHF.